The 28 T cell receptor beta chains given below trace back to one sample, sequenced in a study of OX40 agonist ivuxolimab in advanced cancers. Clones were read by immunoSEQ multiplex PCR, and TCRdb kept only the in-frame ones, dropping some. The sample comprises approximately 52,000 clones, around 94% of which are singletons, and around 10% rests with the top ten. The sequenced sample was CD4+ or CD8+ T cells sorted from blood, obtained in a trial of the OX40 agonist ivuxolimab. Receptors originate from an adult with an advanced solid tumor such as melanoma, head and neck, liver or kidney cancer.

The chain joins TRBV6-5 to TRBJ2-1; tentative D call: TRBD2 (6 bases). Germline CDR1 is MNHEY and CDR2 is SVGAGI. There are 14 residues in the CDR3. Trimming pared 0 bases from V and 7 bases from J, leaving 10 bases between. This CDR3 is CASSYSSGGNEQFF. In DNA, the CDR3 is TGTGCCAGCAGTTACTCGAGTGGGGGGAATGAGCAGTTCTTC.

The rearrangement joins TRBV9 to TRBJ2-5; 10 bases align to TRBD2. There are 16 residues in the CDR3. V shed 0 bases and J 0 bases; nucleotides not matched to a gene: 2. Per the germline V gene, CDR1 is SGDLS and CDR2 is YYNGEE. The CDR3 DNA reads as TGTGCCAGCAGCGTAGGCCTAGCGGGAGACCAAGAGACCCAGTACTTC. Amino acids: CASSVGLAGDQETQYF.

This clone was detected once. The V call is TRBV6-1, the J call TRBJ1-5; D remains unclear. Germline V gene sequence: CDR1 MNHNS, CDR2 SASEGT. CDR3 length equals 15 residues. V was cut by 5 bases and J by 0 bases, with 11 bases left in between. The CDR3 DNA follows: TGTGCCAGCAGTTTTGGGGTTGCTAGCAATCAGCCCCAGCATTTT. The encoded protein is CASSFGVASNQPQHF.

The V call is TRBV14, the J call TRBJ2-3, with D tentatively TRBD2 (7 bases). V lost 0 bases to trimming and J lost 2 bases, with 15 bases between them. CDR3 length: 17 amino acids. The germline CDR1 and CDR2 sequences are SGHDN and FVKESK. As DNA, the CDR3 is TGTGCCAGCAGCCAAGATCACCTCGCGGGGGCCACAGATACGCAGTATTTT. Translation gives CASSQDHLAGATDTQYF.

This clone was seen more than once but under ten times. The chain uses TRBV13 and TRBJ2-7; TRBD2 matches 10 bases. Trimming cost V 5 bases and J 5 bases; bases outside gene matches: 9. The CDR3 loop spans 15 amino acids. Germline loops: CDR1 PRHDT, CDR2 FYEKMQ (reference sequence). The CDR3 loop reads CASSISSGRHHEQYF. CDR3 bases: TGTGCCAGCAGCATCTCTAGCGGGAGACACCACGAGCAGTACTTC.

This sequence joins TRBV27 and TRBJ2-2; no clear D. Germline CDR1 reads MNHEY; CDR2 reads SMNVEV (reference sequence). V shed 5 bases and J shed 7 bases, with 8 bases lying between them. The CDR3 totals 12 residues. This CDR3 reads CASSTYGGELFF. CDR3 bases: TGTGCCAGCAGTACGTACGGCGGGGAGCTGTTTTTT.

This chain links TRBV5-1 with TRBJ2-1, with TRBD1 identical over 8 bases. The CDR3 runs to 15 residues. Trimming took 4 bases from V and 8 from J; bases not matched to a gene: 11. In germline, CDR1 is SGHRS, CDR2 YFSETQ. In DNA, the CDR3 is TGCGCCAGCAGCGGACTCGGACAGGGTTTCGATGAGCAGTTCTTC. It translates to CASSGLGQGFDEQFF.

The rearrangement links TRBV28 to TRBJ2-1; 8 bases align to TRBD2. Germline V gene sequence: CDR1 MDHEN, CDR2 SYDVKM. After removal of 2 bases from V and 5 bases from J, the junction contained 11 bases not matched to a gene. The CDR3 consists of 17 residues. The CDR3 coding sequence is TGTGCCAGCAGTTTAAAGTGGGCGGGAGGCCTTAACAATGAGCAGTTCTTC. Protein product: CASSLKWAGGLNNEQFF.

Here the CDR3 DNA reads TGTGCCAGCAGCGGACAGGGGCGCGAGCAGTACTTC. As protein: CASSGQGREQYF. This sequence joins TRBV9 and TRBJ2-7; TRBD1 agrees at 8 bases. There are 12 residues in the CDR3. Germline V gives CDR1 SGDLS, CDR2 YYNGEE. With V trimmed by 3 bases and J by 6 bases, 2 bases remained unmatched.

The CDR3 sequence: CASSEGSGQSPLHF. DNA of the CDR3: TGTGCCAGCAGTGAAGGGTCCGGACAATCACCCCTCCACTTT. This chain connects TRBV2 to TRBJ1-6; tentatively, D is TRBD1 (5 bases). Per germline, CDR1 SNHLY and CDR2 FYNNEI. This CDR3 spans 14 amino acids. Trimming pared 1 base from V and 10 bases from J, leaving 11 bases between.

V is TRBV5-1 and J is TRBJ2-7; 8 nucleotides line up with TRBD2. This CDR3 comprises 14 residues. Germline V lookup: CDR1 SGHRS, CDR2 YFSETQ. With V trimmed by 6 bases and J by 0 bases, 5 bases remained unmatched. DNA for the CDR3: TGCGCCAGCACTCTCAGCGGGGGCTCCTACGAGCAGTACTTC. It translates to CASTLSGGSYEQYF.

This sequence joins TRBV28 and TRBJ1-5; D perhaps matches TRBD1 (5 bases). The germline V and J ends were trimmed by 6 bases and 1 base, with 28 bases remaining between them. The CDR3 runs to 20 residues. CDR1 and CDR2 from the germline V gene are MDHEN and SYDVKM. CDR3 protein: CASRFGLGRDRSWSNQPQHF. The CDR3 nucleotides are TGTGCCAGCAGATTTGGTTTAGGCAGGGATAGGTCGTGGAGCAATCAGCCCCAGCATTTT.

In DNA, the CDR3 is TGTGCCAGCAGTGACTCGGGGGTTGGAGGCTACACCTTC. This gives the protein CASSDSGVGGYTF. This sequence joins TRBV6-4 and TRBJ1-2, with D perhaps TRBD1 (5 bases). V dropped 0 bases and J dropped 8 bases, with 10 bases sitting between them. The length of the CDR3 is 13 residues. Germline loops: CDR1 MRHNA, CDR2 SNTAGT.

The CDR3 reads CASSERAGSEAFF. The CDR3 region has the DNA TGCGCCAGCTCAGAGAGGGCCGGGAGTGAAGCTTTCTTT. This chain uses TRBV10-1 with TRBJ1-1, with D unresolved. The V end was cut by 8 bases, the J end by 7 bases, with 17 bases between. Germline CDR1 reads WNHNN; CDR2 reads SYGVQD (reference sequence). The CDR3 sequence is 13 residues long.

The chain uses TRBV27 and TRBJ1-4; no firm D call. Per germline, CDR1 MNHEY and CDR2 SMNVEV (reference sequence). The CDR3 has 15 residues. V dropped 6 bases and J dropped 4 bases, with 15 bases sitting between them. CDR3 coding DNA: TGTGCCAGCAGGTCCCTGGGCCCCGTTAATGAAAAACTGTTTTTT. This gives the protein CASRSLGPVNEKLFF. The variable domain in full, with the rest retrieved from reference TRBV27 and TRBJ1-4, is EAQVTQNPRYLITVTGKKLTVTCSQNMNHEYMSWYRQDPGLGLRQIYYSMNVEVTDKGDVPEGYKVSRKEKRNFPLILESPSPNQTSLYFCASRSLGPVNEKLFFGSGTQLSVL.

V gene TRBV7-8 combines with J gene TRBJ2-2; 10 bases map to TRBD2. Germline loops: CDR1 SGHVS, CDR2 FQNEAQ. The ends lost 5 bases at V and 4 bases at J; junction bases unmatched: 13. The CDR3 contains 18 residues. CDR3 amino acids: CASSQRLLAGDGTGELFF. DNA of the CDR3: TGTGCCAGCAGCCAGAGACTCCTAGCGGGAGACGGCACCGGGGAGCTGTTTTTT. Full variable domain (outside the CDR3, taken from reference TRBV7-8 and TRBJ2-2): GAGVSQSPRYKVAKRGQDVALRCDPISGHVSLFWYQQALGQGPEFLTYFQNEAQLDKSGLPSDRFFAERPEGSVSTLKIQRTQQEDSAVYLCASSQRLLAGDGTGELFFGEGSRLTVL.

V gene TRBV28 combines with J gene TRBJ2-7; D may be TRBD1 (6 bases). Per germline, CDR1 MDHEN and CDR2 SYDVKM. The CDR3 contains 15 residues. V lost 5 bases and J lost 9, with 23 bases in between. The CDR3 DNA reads TGTGCCAGCAGTGAACCAGGGGCAGGGCTAAGTGGGCAGTACTTC. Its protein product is CASSEPGAGLSGQYF.

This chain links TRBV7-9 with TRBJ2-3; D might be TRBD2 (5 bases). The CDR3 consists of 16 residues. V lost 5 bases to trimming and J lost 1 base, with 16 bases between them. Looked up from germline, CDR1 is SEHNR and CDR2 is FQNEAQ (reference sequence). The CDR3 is CASSPGFNLGTDTQYF. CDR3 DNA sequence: TGTGCCAGCAGCCCGGGGTTTAACTTGGGCACAGATACGCAGTATTTT. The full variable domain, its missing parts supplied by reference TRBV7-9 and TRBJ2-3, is DTGVSQNPRHKITKRGQNVTFRCDPISEHNRLYWYRQTLGQGPEFLTYFQNEAQLEKSRLLSDRFSAERPKGSFSTLEIQRTEQGDSAMYLCASSPGFNLGTDTQYFGPGTRLTVL.

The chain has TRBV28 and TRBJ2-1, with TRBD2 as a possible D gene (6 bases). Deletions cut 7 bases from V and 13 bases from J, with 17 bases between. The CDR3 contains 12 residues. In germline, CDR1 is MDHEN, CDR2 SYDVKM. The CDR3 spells CASTDPRDSQFF. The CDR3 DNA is TGTGCCAGCACCGATCCCCGGGACTCCCAGTTCTTC.

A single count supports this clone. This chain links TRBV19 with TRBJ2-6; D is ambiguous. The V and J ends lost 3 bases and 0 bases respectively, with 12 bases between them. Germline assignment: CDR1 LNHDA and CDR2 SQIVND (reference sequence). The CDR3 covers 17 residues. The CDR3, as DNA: TGTGCCAGTAGTATCCGCCCCGAGTTCTCTGGGGCCAACGTCCTGACTTTC. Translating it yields CASSIRPEFSGANVLTF.

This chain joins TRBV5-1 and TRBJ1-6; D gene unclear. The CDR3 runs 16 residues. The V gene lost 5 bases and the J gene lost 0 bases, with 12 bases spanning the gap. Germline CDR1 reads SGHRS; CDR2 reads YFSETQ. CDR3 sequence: CASSSVRTSYNSPLHF. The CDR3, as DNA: TGCGCCAGCAGTTCCGTGAGGACCTCCTATAATTCACCCCTCCACTTT.

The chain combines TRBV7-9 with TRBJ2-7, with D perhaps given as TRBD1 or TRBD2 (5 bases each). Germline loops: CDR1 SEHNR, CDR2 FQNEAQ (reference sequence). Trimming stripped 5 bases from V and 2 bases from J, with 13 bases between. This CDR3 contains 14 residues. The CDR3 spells CASSKEGTTYEQYF. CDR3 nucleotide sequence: TGTGCCAGCAGCAAAGAGGGGACGACCTACGAGCAGTACTTC.

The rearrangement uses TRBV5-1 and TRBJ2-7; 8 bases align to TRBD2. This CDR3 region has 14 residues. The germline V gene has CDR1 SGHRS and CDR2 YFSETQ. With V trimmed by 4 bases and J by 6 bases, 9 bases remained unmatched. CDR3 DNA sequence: TGCGCCAGCAGCCTACGCGGGGGGCCGGGCGAGCAGTACTTC. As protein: CASSLRGGPGEQYF. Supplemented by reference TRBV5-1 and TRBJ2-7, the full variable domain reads KAGVTQTPRYLIKTRGQQVTLSCSPISGHRSVSWYQQTPGQGLQFLFEYFSETQRNKGNFPGRFSGRQFSNSRSEMNVSTLELGDSALYLCASSLRGGPGEQYFGPGTRLTVT.

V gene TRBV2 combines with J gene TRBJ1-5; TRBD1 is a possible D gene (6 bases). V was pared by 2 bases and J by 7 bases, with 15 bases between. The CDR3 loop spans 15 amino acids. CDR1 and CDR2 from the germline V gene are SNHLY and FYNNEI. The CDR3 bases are TGTGCCAGCAGTGAATTCTCATCGGGGGGCCAGCCCCAGCATTTT. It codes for CASSEFSSGGQPQHF.

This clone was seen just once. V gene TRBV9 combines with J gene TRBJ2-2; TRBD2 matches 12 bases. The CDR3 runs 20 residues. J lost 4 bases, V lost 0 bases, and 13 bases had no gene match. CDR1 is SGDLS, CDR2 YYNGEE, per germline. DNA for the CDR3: TGTGCCAGCAGCGTAGAGGGCGGGCTAGCGGGAGGGCCAGGCACCGGGGAGCTGTTTTTT. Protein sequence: CASSVEGGLAGGPGTGELFF.

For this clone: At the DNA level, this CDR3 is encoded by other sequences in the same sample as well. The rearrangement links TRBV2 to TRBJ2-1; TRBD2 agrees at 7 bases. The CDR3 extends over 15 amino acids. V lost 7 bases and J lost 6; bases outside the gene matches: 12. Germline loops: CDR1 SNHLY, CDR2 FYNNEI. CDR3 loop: CASIKGLADINEQFF. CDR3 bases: TGTGCCAGCATTAAGGGGCTAGCGGACATCAATGAGCAGTTCTTC.

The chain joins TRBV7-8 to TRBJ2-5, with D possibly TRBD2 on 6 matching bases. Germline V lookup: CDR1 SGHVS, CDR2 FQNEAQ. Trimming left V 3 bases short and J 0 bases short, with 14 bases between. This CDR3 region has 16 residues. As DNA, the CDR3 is TGTGCCAGCAGCTTGGGGGGACTTCTGTACCAAGAGACCCAGTACTTC. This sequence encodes CASSLGGLLYQETQYF.

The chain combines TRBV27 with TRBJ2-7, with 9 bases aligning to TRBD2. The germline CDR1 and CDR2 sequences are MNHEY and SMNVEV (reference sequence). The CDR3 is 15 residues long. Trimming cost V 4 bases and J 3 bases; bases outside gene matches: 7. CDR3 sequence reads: CASSSGTSTIYEQYF. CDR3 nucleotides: TGTGCCAGCAGTTCTGGGACTAGCACCATCTACGAGCAGTACTTC.